The 3 T cell receptor beta chains in this list originate from one sample, sequenced in a study of breast tumors, draining lymph nodes, adjacent tissues. Axillary draining lymph nodes of breast cancer patients supplied the node samples. Each CDR3 protein is one row after TCRdb ran MiXCR on the multiplex PCR reads. The table lists about 200,000 distinct CDR3 sequences, under 35% of them singletons, with approximately 3.6% in the top ten. The sequenced material came from axillary lymph node tissue. The receptor set was obtained from a female donor with breast cancer. Some clones in this sample may be carry-over from other donors' samples.

A remark on this clonotype: A much larger clone lies one base from this, so it may be a read error. J is TRBJ2-1 and V is TRBV20-1; D call uncertain. The CDR3 spans 14 residues. Germline V gene sequence: CDR1 DFQATT, CDR2 SNEGSKA (reference sequence). Trimming took 5 bases from V and 5 from J, leaving 16 bases between them. As DNA, the CDR3 is TGCAGTGCTTGTCGAGGCCTCCGGGACAATGAGCAGTTCTTC. Protein sequence: CSACRGLRDNEQFF.

To note about this clonotype: Just one base apart from a much larger clone, this may be a read error. The V gene is TRBV4-2, the J gene TRBJ2-2; 8 bases map to TRBD2. From germline, CDR1 is LGHNA and CDR2 YNFKEQ. This CDR3 has 18 amino acids. V shed 0 bases, J shed 0 bases, and the junction held 6 bases outside the gene matches. The CDR3, as DNA: TGTGCCAGCAGCCAAGATCTGGCGGGAGGCCCGAACACCGGGGAGCTGTTTTTT. It is translated as CASSQDLAGGPNTGELFF.

DNA of the CDR3: TGTGCCACCAGTGATCCATTGACAGGGAAAAATGAGCAGTTCTTC. Protein product: CATSDPLTGKNEQFF. The V and J genes are TRBV24-1 and TRBJ2-1, with 7 nucleotides matching TRBD1. The CDR3 extends over 15 amino acids. After removal of 3 bases from V and 7 bases from J, the junction contained 8 bases not matched to a gene. The germline V gene has CDR1 KGHDR and CDR2 SFDVKD.